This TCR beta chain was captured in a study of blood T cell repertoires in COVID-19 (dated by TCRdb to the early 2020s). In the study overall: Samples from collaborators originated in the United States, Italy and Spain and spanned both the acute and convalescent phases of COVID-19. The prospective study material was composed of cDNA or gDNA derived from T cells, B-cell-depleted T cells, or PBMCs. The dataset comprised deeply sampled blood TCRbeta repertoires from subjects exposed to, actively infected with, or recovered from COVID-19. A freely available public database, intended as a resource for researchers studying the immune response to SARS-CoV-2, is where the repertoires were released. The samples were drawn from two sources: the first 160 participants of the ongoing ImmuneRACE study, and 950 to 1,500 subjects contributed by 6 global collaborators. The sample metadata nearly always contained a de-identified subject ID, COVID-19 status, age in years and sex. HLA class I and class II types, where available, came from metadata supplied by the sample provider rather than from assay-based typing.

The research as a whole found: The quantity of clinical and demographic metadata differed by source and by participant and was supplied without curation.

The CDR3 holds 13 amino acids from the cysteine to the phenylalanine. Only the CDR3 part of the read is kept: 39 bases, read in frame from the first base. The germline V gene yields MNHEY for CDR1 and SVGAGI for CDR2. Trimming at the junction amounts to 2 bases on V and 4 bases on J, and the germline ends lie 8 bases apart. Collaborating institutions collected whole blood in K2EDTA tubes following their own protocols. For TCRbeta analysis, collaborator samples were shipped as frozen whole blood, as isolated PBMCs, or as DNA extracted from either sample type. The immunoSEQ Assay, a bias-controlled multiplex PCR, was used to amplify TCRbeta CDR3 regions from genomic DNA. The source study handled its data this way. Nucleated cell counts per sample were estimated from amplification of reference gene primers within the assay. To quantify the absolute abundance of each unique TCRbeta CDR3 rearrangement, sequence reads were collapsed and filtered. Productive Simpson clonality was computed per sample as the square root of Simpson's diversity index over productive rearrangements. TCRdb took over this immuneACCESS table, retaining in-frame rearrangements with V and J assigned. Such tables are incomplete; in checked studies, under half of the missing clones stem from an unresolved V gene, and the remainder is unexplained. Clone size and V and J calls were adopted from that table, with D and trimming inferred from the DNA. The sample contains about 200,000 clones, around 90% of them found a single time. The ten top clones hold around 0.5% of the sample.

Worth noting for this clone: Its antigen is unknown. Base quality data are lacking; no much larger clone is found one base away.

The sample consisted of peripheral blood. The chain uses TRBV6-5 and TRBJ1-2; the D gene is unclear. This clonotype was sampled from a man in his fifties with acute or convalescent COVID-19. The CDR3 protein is CASSYHRGYGYTF. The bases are TGTGCCAGCAGTTACCACCGGGGCTATGGCTACACCTTC.